The 8 T cell receptor beta chains reported below all come from one sample, sequenced in a study of CD8+CD57+ T cells in acquired aplastic anemia. Genomic DNA served as template for TCR beta VDJ and CDR3 profiling. TCRdb recomputed calls from the reads with MiXCR, one row per CDR3 protein. Among approximately 200,000 distinct CDR3 sequences, around 63% were seen once, and the ten largest hold approximately 30%. Sequenced: sorted CD4+, CD8+, or CD8+CD57+ T cells (not recorded which) from PBMCs. The receptor set was obtained from a human donor in good health.

Notes on this clonotype: One junction end does not reproduce the germline sequence, and a read error may be involved. V is TRBV24-1 and J is TRBJ1-5; D not resolved. The CDR3 extends over 14 amino acids. The germline V gene has CDR1 KGHDR and CDR2 SFDVKD. CDR3 in DNA: TGTGCCACCAGTTCGTCTAATAGCAAGCAGCCCCAGCACTTT. It is translated as CATSSSNSKQPQHF.

The J gene is TRBJ1-1, the V gene TRBV29-1; D gene uncertain. The CDR3 totals 11 residues. Germline V gene lookup returns CDR1 SQVTM and CDR2 ANQGSEA. V lost 1 base and J lost 8, with 8 bases in between. CDR3 sequence (DNA): TGCAGCGTTGAAGGGCTCGGGGAAGCTTTCTTT. It encodes CSVEGLGEAFF.

The V and J genes are TRBV14 and TRBJ2-1; no firm D call. Looked up from germline, CDR1 is SGHDN and CDR2 is FVKESK. V lost 4 bases to trimming and J lost 9 bases, with 13 bases between them. This CDR3 region has 13 residues. As DNA, the CDR3 is TGTGCCAGCAGCCTAGGACCCATCGGTGAGCAGTTCTTC. It encodes CASSLGPIGEQFF.

This clonotype was picked up one time. V gene TRBV29-1 combines with J gene TRBJ1-1; D might be TRBD1 (5 bases). In germline, CDR1 is SQVTM, CDR2 ANQGSEA. The CDR3 is 12 amino acids. V was shortened by 8 bases and J by 4 bases, with 14 bases between the two germline ends. The CDR3 region is CSTQLGGTEAFF. CDR3 in DNA: TGCAGCACGCAATTGGGGGGCACTGAAGCTTTCTTT. The whole variable domain, remainder taken from reference TRBV29-1 and TRBJ1-1, is SAVISQKPSRDICQRGTSLTIQCQVDSQVTMMFWYRQQPGQSLTLIATANQGSEATYESGFVIDKFPISRPNLTFSTLTVSNMSPEDSSIYLCSTQLGGTEAFFGQGTRLTVV.

This clonotype has just a few counts. This chain connects TRBV29-1 to TRBJ2-7; D is uncertain. V was cut by 5 bases and J by 2 bases, with 10 bases left in between. CDR1 is SQVTM and CDR2 is ANQGSEA in the germline V gene. This CDR3 contains 12 residues. Here the CDR3 reads CSVNVGPYEQYF. CDR3 nucleotides: TGCAGCGTTAACGTAGGACCCTACGAGCAGTACTTC.

V gene TRBV30 combines with J gene TRBJ2-2, with 10 bases that match TRBD2. The CDR3 spans 13 residues. The J segment lost 5 bases and the V segment lost 7 bases, leaving 4 bases of the junction unmatched. From germline, CDR1 is GTSNPN and CDR2 SVGIG (reference sequence). The CDR3 nucleotides read TGTGCCTACTCGACTAGCGGGACCGGGGAGCTGTTTTTT. Translating it yields CAYSTSGTGELFF.

This clonotype appeared many times. V usage is TRBV7-7 and J usage is TRBJ2-2, with a possible D match to TRBD2 (5 bases). This CDR3 is 11 amino acids long. Germline V gene sequence: CDR1 SSHAT, CDR2 FNYEAQ (reference sequence). The CDR3: CAYREGGELFF. Here the CDR3 DNA reads TGTGCTTACCGCGAGGGCGGGGAGCTGTTTTTT.

Here the CDR3 reads CASGSGSASTYEQYF. CDR3 DNA: TGTGCCTCAGGCTCAGGGAGCGCCTCTACCTACGAGCAGTACTTC. V is TRBV10-3 and J is TRBJ2-7; D assignment may be TRBD1 or TRBD2 (5 bases each). Trimming stripped 11 bases from V and 2 bases from J, with 22 bases between. CDR3 size: 15 residues. Per germline, CDR1 ENHRY and CDR2 SYGVKD.